The clone carrying this T cell receptor (beta chain) came up many times. Its antigen remains unidentified. This entry is derived from a study of T cells in Graves' hyperthyroidism and ophthalmopathy. Study observations and caveats: Researchers found most expanded thyroid clonotypes above 0.001 in blood as well. The model made its ophthalmopathy prediction, and onset followed a median roughly six months later. A 13 V-J signature model discriminated ophthalmopathy versus stable hyperthyroidism.

Together with thyroid ultrasound, orbital computed tomography, serum thyroxine and TRAb, clinical symptoms were used for diagnoses. CDR3 length: 16 residues. V was clipped by 3 bases and J by 1 base, with 16 bases between them. TCR beta CDR3 regions were amplified from RNA. The HTBI primer set was used in a first-round RT-PCR of the TCR CDR3. TCRdb independently ran MiXCR on the multiplex PCR reads; one entry per CDR3 protein. The table has over 150,000 distinct CDR3 sequences, around 17% seen once. Sequencing was performed on blood. The sequence came from a woman between 50 and 59 years old with Graves' hyperthyroidism. The chain has TRBV12-3 or TRBV12-4 and TRBJ2-7, with unresolved D. CDR3 sequence: CASSLETLLHSYEQYF. The CDR3 DNA reads TGTGCCAGCAGTTTGGAGACACTACTTCATTCCTACGAGCAGTACTTC.